A single sample is the source of the 12 T cell receptor beta chains below, sequenced in a study of radiotherapy plus CTLA-4 blockade in lung cancer. The protocol was immunoSEQ multiplex PCR, while the TCRdb copy is restricted to in-frame clones and leaves out a portion. The repertoire holds tens of thousands of clones, with about 70% as singletons. The specimen was peripheral blood, collected from a patient treated with radiotherapy plus ipilimumab. These receptor sequences come from a human donor with non-small cell lung cancer who had stable disease on radiotherapy plus ipilimumab.

The chain carries TRBV19 and TRBJ1-5; unclear D gene. V lost 6 bases and J 1 base, leaving 13 bases between the germline ends. The CDR3 sequence is 15 residues long. Per germline, CDR1 LNHDA and CDR2 SQIVND (reference sequence). The CDR3 spells CASRAGSGSNQPQHF. The CDR3 coding sequence is TGTGCCAGTAGAGCCGGGTCCGGGAGCAATCAGCCCCAGCATTTT.

This chain uses TRBV5-6 with TRBJ2-1, with 8 bases matching TRBD1. This CDR3 spans 15 amino acids. V lost 2 bases and J lost 9; bases outside the gene matches: 10. Germline V gives CDR1 SGHDT, CDR2 YYEEEE. CDR3 sequence (DNA): TGTGCCAGCAGCTTAACCGGGACAGGAACGGGTGAGCAGTTCTTC. Its protein is CASSLTGTGTGEQFF.

The chain links TRBV5-5 to TRBJ1-1, with 9 nucleotides matching TRBD1. CDR3 size: 16 residues. CDR1 and CDR2 (germline): SGHKS, YYEKEE (reference sequence). Trimming removed 3 bases from V and 6 bases from J; junction bases left unmatched: 12. The CDR3 is CASSWLVEQGAPEAFF. CDR3 DNA sequence: TGTGCCAGCAGCTGGCTAGTTGAACAGGGGGCACCTGAAGCTTTCTTT.

In its sample, this clone is medium-sized. The chain is built from TRBV6-5 and TRBJ2-7; 7 nucleotides match TRBD2. The length of the CDR3 is 15 residues. The trim removed 3 bases at V and 4 bases at J, leaving 9 bases unmatched. Per the germline V gene, CDR1 is MNHEY and CDR2 is SVGAGI. The CDR3, as DNA: TGTGCCAGCAGTTATGAGGCTGGGGGGGGTTACGAGCAGTACTTC. This translates into CASSYEAGGGYEQYF.

This clone was seen a handful of times. This chain uses TRBV14 with TRBJ2-3, with TRBD1 matching 7 bases. The ends lost 6 bases at V and 3 bases at J; junction bases unmatched: 3. Germline assignment: CDR1 SGHDN and CDR2 FVKESK. The CDR3 is made up of 13 amino acids. The CDR3 DNA is TGTGCCAGCAGGGAACAGGGGACAGATACGCAGTATTTT. Translation: CASREQGTDTQYF. Filled out from reference TRBV14 and TRBJ2-3, the complete variable domain reads EAGVTQFPSHSVIEKGQTVTLRCDPISGHDNLYWYRRVMGKEIKFLLHFVKESKQDESGMPNNRFLAERTGGTYSTLKVQPAELEDSGVYFCASREQGTDTQYFGPGTRLTVL.

The rearrangement links TRBV10-1 to TRBJ2-2; D gene uncertain. In germline, CDR1 is WNHNN, CDR2 SYGVQD (reference sequence). V was cut by 0 bases and J by 2 bases, with 10 bases left in between. This CDR3 has 16 residues. The CDR3 nucleotides read TGCGCCAGCAGTGAGTCGCTTTCGCCAAACACCGGGGAGCTGTTTTTT. Translating it yields CASSESLSPNTGELFF.

V gene TRBV6-6 combines with J gene TRBJ1-4, with D uncertain. CDR1 and CDR2 from the germline V gene are MNHNY and SVGAGI (reference sequence). V lost 5 bases and J lost 0, with 10 bases in between. CDR3 length equals 15 residues. The CDR3 loop reads CASSGVGATNEKLFF. The CDR3 DNA is TGTGCCAGCAGTGGCGTGGGAGCAACTAATGAAAAACTGTTTTTT.

This chain joins TRBV6-1 and TRBJ1-1; maybe TRBD1 (6 bases). This CDR3 has 13 residues. The ends were cut back, 8 bases at V and 5 bases at J, with 15 bases in the middle. Per germline, CDR1 MNHNS and CDR2 SASEGT. This CDR3 reads CASLLRGRTEAFF. The CDR3 DNA follows: TGTGCCAGCCTACTCAGGGGCCGGACTGAAGCTTTCTTT.

This chain joins TRBV30 and TRBJ1-5, with 8 bases that match TRBD1. With V trimmed by 3 bases and J by 4 bases, 5 bases remained unmatched. Germline assignment: CDR1 GTSNPN and CDR2 SVGIG (reference sequence). The CDR3 has 14 residues. In DNA form, the CDR3 reads TGTGCCTGGAGGACCCAGGGGGCGAATCAGCCCCAGCATTTT. Amino acids: CAWRTQGANQPQHF.

This clone occurred once. This chain links TRBV6-5 with TRBJ1-2, with D hard to call. Trimming pared 5 bases from V and 8 bases from J, leaving 15 bases between. There are 13 residues in the CDR3. The germline CDR1 and CDR2 sequences are MNHEY and SVGAGI. In nucleotides, the CDR3 is TGTGCCAGCAGTGCCGTACCCGTGGGGGGCTACACCTTC. Residues: CASSAVPVGGYTF.

The rearrangement links TRBV11-1 to TRBJ2-5, with TRBD1 as a possible D gene (5 bases). V lost 3 bases, J lost 3 bases, and 8 bases lay in between. The germline V gene encodes CDR1 SGHAT and CDR2 FQDESV (reference sequence). The CDR3 runs to 13 residues. The CDR3 coding sequence is TGTGCCAGCAGCTTTACCAGGGAAGAGACCCAGTACTTC. Translated: CASSFTREETQYF.

The table lists this clone with a few counts. The J gene is TRBJ1-5, the V gene TRBV19, with D maybe TRBD1 (5 bases). Germline assignment: CDR1 LNHDA and CDR2 SQIVND (reference sequence). Trimming removed 3 bases at V and 2 bases at J, with 11 bases between. The CDR3 spans 15 residues. In DNA, the CDR3 is TGTGCCAGTAGTATCCAGGGAAGGGGCAATCAGCCCCAGCATTTT. It is translated as CASSIQGRGNQPQHF.